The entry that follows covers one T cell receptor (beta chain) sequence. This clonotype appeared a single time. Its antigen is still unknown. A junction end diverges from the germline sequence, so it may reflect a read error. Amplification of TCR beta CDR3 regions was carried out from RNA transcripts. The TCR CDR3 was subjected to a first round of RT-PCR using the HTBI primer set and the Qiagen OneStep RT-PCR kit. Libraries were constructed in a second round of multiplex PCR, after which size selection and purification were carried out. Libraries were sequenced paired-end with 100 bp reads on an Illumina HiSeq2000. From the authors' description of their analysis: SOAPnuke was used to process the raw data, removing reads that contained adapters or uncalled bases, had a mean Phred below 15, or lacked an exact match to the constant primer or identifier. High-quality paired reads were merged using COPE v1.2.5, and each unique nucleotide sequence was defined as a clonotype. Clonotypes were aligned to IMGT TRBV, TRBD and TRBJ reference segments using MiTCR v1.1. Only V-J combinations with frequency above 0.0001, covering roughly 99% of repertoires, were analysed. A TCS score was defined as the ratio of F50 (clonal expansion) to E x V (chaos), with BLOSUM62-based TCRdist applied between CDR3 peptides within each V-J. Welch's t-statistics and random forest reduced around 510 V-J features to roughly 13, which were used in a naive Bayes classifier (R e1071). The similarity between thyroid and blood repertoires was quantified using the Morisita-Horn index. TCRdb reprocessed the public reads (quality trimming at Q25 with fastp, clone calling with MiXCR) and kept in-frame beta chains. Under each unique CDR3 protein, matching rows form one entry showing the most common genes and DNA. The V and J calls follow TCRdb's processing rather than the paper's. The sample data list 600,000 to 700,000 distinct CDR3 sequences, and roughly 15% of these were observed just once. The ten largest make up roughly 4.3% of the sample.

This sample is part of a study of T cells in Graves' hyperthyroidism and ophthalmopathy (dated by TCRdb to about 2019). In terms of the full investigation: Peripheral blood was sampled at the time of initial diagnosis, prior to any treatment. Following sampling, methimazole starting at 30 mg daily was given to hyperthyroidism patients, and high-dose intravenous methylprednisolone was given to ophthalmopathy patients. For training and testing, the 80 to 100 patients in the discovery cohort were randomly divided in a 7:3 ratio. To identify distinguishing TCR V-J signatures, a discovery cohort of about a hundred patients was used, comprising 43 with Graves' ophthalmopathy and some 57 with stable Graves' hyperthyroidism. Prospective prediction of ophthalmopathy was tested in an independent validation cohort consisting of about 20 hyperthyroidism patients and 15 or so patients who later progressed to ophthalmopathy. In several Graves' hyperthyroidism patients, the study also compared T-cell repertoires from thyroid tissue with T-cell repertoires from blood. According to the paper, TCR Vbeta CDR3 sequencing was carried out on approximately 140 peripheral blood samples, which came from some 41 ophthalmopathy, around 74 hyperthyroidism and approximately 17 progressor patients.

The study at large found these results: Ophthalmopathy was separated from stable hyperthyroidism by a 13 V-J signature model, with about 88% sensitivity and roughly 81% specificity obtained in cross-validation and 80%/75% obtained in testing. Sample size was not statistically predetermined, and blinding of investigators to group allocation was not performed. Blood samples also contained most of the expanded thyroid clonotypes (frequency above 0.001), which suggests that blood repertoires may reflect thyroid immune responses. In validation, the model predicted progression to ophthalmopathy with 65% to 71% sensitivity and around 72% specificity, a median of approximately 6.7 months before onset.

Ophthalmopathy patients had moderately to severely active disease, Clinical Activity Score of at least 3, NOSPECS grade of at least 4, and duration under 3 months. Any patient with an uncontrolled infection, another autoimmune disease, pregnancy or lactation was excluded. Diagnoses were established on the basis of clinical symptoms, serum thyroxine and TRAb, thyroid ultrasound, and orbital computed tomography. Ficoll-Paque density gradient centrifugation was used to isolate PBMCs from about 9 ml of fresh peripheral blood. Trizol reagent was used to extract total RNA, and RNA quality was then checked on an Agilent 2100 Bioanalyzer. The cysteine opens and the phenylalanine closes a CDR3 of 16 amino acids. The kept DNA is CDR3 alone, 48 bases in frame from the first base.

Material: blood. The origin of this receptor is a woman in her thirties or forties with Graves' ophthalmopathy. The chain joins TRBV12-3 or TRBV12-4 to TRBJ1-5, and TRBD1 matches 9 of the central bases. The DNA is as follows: TGTGGCAGCAGTTTATGGGACAGGGACTCCAATCAGCCCCAGCATTTT. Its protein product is CGSSLWDRDSNQPQHF.